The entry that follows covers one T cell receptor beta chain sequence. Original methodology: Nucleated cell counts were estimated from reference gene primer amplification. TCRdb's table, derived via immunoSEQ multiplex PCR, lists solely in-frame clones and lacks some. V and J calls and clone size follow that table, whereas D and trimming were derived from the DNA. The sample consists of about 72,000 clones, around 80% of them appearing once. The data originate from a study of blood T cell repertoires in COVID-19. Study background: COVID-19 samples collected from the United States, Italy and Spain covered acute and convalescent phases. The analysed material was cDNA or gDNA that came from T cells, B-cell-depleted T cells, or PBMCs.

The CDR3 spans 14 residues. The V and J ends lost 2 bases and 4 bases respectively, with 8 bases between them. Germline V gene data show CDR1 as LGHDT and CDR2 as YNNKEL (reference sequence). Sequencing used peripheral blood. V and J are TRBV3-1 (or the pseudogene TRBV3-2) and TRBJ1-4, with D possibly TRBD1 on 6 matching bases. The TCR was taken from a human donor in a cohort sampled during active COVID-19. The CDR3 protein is CASSQQGFNEKLFF. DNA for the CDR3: TGTGCCAGCAGCCAACAGGGGTTTAATGAAAAACTGTTTTTT.